This T cell receptor (beta chain) is from a study of CD8+ T cells in alopecia areata. Sorted populations comprised CD4+ and CD8+ T cells obtained from PBMCs. Details on this clone: No antigen is known for it.

Unmatched junction bases numbered 8, after V lost 3 bases and J lost 0 bases. CDR1 and CDR2 (germline): GTSNPN, SVGIG (reference sequence). This CDR3 is 15 amino acids long. In each case, RNA was isolated and then reverse transcribed into cDNA as the sequencing template. TCRdb keeps only in-frame clones here, not all; method: immunoSEQ multiplex PCR. The table shows 150,000 to 200,000 clones, with roughly 50% occurring only once. Findings and caveats of the study: Sharing of TCR sequences between patients (possibly for HLA-related reasons) was less clear than in mice. Researchers report lesional scalp, most notably alopecia totalis/universalis, outstripped normal scalp in clonality.

The receptor's source is a human donor in good health. The sample consisted of CD4+ T cells sorted from blood. This rearrangement joins TRBV30 to TRBJ2-7, with 7 bases lining up with TRBD1. CDR3 amino acids: CAWSRGKSFSYEQYF. DNA for the CDR3: TGTGCCTGGAGCAGGGGGAAATCTTTCTCCTACGAGCAGTACTTC.